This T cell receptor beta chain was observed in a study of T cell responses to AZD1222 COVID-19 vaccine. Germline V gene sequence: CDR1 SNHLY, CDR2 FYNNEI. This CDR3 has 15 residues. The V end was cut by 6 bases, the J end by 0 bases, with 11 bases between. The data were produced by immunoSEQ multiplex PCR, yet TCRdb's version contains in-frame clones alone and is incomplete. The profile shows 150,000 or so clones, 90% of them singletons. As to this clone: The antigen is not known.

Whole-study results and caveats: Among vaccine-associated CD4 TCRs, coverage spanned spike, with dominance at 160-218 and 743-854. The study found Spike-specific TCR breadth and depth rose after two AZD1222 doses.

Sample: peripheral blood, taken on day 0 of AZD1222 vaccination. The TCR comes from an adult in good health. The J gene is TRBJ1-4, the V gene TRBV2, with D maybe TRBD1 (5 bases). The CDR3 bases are TGTGCCAGCAGCTACAGACAGACAACTAATGAAAAACTGTTTTTT. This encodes CASSYRQTTNEKLFF.